The rows below give T cell receptor beta chains drawn from one sample of a study of tumor-infiltrating lymphocytes in primary liver carcinoma. TCRdb used MiXCR to reprocess the multiplex PCR reads, holding one entry per CDR3 protein. The table lists about 70,000 distinct CDR3 sequences, about 70% of them singletons, with around a quarter in the top ten. The specimen was liver tumor tissue from sampling region 4. These TCRs come from a middle-aged man with primary liver carcinoma and hepatitis B virus infection. Both conserved end residues are part of each CDR3. D genes are given only for firm matches. Rows may omit the clone size; those that give it use once, few, many or a size class.

.	TRBV11-2	.	TRBJ2-5	CASGLDHQGLSLETQYF	TGTGCCAGCGGCTTAGATCATCAGGGCCTGAGTCTAGAGACCCAGTACTTC
.	TRBV28	.	TRBJ1-1	CASGHHSMNTEVFF	TGTGCCAGCGGCCACCATTCTATGAACACTGAAGTTTTCTTT
.	TRBV6-6	.	TRBJ2-3	CASSFLAGTDTEYF	TGTGCCAGTAGTTTCCTAGCAGGAACAGATACGGAGTATTTT
many	TRBV10-2	TRBD1	TRBJ1-2	CASSSGQGIYTF	TGCGCCAGCAGTTCCGGACAGGGGATCTACACCTTC
many	TRBV12-3/TRBV12-4	TRBD1	TRBJ2-5	CASSLSLGQTQETRYF	TGTGCCAGCAGCCTCTCCCTGGGACAGACCCAAGAGACCCGGTACTTC
.	TRBV6-5	TRBD2	TRBJ2-7	CAPRPEGLAYERYF	TGTGCCCCCAGGCCGGAGGGACTAGCCTACGAGCGATACTTC
.	TRBV6-5	.	TRBJ2-7	CASSYALVGAYEQYF	TGTGCCAGCAGTTATGCACTAGTGGGGGCCTACGAGCAGTACTTC
many	TRBV12-3/TRBV12-4	TRBD1	TRBJ2-1	CASSGDRAHKQFF	TGTGCCAGCAGTGGGGACAGGGCCCATAAGCAGTTCTTC
.	TRBV29-1	.	TRBJ2-5	CSVDAGAAQETQYF	TGCAGCGTTGACGCCGGGGCAGCGCAAGAGACCCAATACTTC
medium-sized	TRBV6-5	.	TRBJ1-5	CASSYDPPWATNQPQHF	TGTGCCAGCAGTTATGACCCTCCATGGGCCACCAATCAGCCCCAGCATTTT
many	TRBV10-3	TRBD2	TRBJ2-2	CAISPAGTSGKVSGELFF	TGTGCCATCAGCCCTGCCGGGACTAGCGGGAAGGTTTCCGGGGAGCTGTTTTTT
.	TRBV6-5	.	TRBJ2-7	CASSLKGGSYEQYF	TGTGCCAGCAGTTTGAAAGGGGGGTCTTACGAGCAGTACTTC
once	TRBV6-5	.	TRBJ1-2	CACSYSSLSNYGYTF	TGTGCCTGCAGTTATTCATCACTTTCCAACTATGGCTACACCTTC
many	TRBV6-4	TRBD2	TRBJ2-1	CASNQVGGRPYNEQFF	TGTGCCAGCAACCAAGTTGGCGGGAGGCCCTACAATGAGCAGTTCTTC
.	TRBV6-1	TRBD1	TRBJ2-7	CASSLGTGHYEQYF	TGTGCCAGTAGCCTCGGGACAGGGCATTACGAGCAGTACTTC
.	TRBV6-5	TRBD1	TRBJ2-7	CASRTNRGAQEQYF	TGTGCTAGCAGAACAAACAGGGGTGCCCAGGAGCAGTACTTC
.	TRBV11-2	.	TRBJ1-3	CASGPLTGANTIYF	TGTGCCAGCGGCCCCTTGACAGGAGCAAACACCATATATTTT
.	TRBV18	TRBD2	TRBJ2-5	CVSSPPGLVKETQYF	TGTGTCAGCTCACCACCGGGACTAGTTAAGGAGACCCAGTACTTC
.	TRBV6-2/TRBV6-3	.	TRBJ2-4	CASGYQSSAGGNTQYF	TGTGCCAGCGGTTACCAATCATCGGCAGGAGGCAACACTCAGTACTTC
.	TRBV6-5	.	TRBJ1-5	CAIRPPRGGDTQHF	TGTGCCATCAGGCCCCCCAGGGGAGGCGATACGCAGCATTTT
.	TRBV12-3/TRBV12-4	TRBD1	TRBJ1-5	CTSSSGQGEGPQHF	TGTACCAGCAGTTCTGGACAGGGAGAAGGGCCCCAGCATTTT
few	TRBV7-3	TRBD1	TRBJ2-1	CASSPTGGQGGQFF	TGTGCCAGCAGCCCGACAGGGGGACAAGGTGGGCAGTTCTTC
once	TRBV6-6	TRBD2	TRBJ2-3	CASSPWTSGSGTDTQYF	TGTGCCAGCAGTCCTTGGACTAGCGGGAGTGGGACAGATACACAGTATTTT
.	TRBV20-1	.	TRBJ1-4	CSARGGANEKLFF	TGCAGTGCTAGGGGGGGGGCTAATGAAAAACTGTTTTTT
.	TRBV5-1	TRBD2	TRBJ2-1	CASSPGNGRRNEQFF	TGCGCCAGCAGCCCTGGTAACGGGAGGAGGAATGAGCAGTTCTTC
many	TRBV7-8	.	TRBJ2-3	CASRDRTSTDTQYF	TGTGCCAGCAGGGACAGAACTAGCACAGATACGCAGTATTTT
.	TRBV11-2	.	TRBJ2-1	CANVLGDPRGHEKFF	TGTGCCAACGTACTAGGGGACCCCCGGGGACATGAGAAGTTCTTC
many	TRBV10-3	TRBD1	TRBJ1-1	CAISDDRATEAFF	TGTGCCATCAGTGATGACAGGGCCACTGAAGCTTTCTTT
medium-sized	TRBV12-3/TRBV12-4	TRBD2	TRBJ2-2	CASSLDRPLGLATGELFF	TGTGCCAGCAGTTTAGATCGTCCTTTGGGACTAGCCACCGGGGAGCTGTTTTTT
.	TRBV6-6	.	TRBJ1-5	CASSYLNRDSNQPQHF	TGTGCCAGCAGCTACTTAAACAGAGATAGCAATCAGCCCCAGCATTTT
.	TRBV2	.	TRBJ2-2	CASSPRNTGKLFF	TGTGCCAGCAGTCCCCGCAACACCGGGAAGCTGTTTTTT
many	TRBV19	TRBD1	TRBJ2-2	CATGTGGTGELFF	TGTGCCACCGGGACAGGTGGGACCGGGGAGCTGTTTTTT
many	TRBV30	.	TRBJ1-1	CAWSVLRSEAFF	TGTGCCTGGAGTGTTCTACGGTCTGAAGCTTTCTTT
once	TRBV11-2	.	TRBJ2-2	CASGSSGNTGELFF	TGTGCCAGCGGCTCTTCGGGGAACACCGGGGAGTTGTTTTTT
.	TRBV6-5	TRBD2	TRBJ2-7	CASSYGLAGGEQSF	TGTGCCAGCAGTTATGGATTAGCGGGAGGAGAGCAGTCCTTC